This is a list of T cell receptor beta chains from one sample in a study of shared clonotypes between healthy human individuals. The method was immunoSEQ multiplex PCR; TCRdb's version includes in-frame clones alone and lacks a portion of them. The sample shows fewer than 1.6 million clones, about 98.5% of them seen only once. The specimen was naive CD4+ T cells sorted from blood. The receptors here all came from a man aged 25 to 40 in good health. CDR3s include the opening cysteine and the closing phenylalanine or tryptophan. D genes are given only for firm matches. Only part of the rows carry a size: once, few, many, or a class if the clone is expanded.

j_call: TRBJ2-7
d_call: -
v_call: TRBV28
clone_size: -
cdr3_nt: TGTGCCAGTTCAGGGGTCTGGGAGCAGTACTTC
cdr3_aa: CASSGVWEQYF

j_call: TRBJ2-7
d_call: TRBD1
v_call: TRBV14
clone_size: -
cdr3_nt: TGTGCCAGCAGCCAGAGGAACAGGGGGCGCCTCGTGGTCGAGCAGTACTTC
cdr3_aa: CASSQRNRGRLVVEQYF

j_call: TRBJ2-1
d_call: TRBD2
v_call: TRBV11-3
clone_size: -
cdr3_nt: TGTGCCAGCAGCTTAAACAACGGACTAGCGGGAGGGCTTTCGTTCAATGAGCAGTTCTTC
cdr3_aa: CASSLNNGLAGGLSFNEQFF

j_call: TRBJ1-5
d_call: -
v_call: TRBV29-1
clone_size: -
cdr3_nt: TGCAGCGTTGAAATGGGGGGAGGCAATCAGCCCCAGCATTTT
cdr3_aa: CSVEMGGGNQPQHF

j_call: TRBJ1-4
d_call: -
v_call: TRBV4-1
clone_size: -
cdr3_nt: TGCGCCAGCAGCCACCCAGGGCGGACAAGGGGGGAAAAACTGTTTTTT
cdr3_aa: CASSHPGRTRGEKLFF

j_call: TRBJ2-5
d_call: TRBD1
v_call: TRBV5-1
clone_size: -
cdr3_nt: TGCGCCAGCAGCTTGGTCGGGACAGGGGCAGGAGAGACCCAGTACTTC
cdr3_aa: CASSLVGTGAGETQYF

j_call: TRBJ2-7
d_call: TRBD1
v_call: TRBV5-4
clone_size: -
cdr3_nt: TGTGCCAGCAGCACTTGGACAGGTTCCTACGAGCAGTACTTC
cdr3_aa: CASSTWTGSYEQYF

j_call: TRBJ1-5
d_call: -
v_call: TRBV6-5
clone_size: -
cdr3_nt: TGTGCCAGCAGTTACTCGATGGGGACTCAGCCCCAGCATTTT
cdr3_aa: CASSYSMGTQPQHF

j_call: TRBJ2-3
d_call: TRBD1
v_call: TRBV27
clone_size: -
cdr3_nt: TGTGCCAGCAGGGGGACAGCTACAGATACGCAGTATTTT
cdr3_aa: CASRGTATDTQYF

j_call: TRBJ1-5
d_call: TRBD1
v_call: TRBV28
clone_size: -
cdr3_nt: TGTGCCAGCAGGACGAAACAGAACCGGGACAGGGGATATTCGGGCAATCAGCCCCAGCATTTT
cdr3_aa: CASRTKQNRDRGYSGNQPQHF

j_call: TRBJ2-3
d_call: -
v_call: TRBV6-6
clone_size: -
cdr3_nt: TGTGCCAGCGCCGGGGCGGGACGCACAGATACGCAGTATTTT
cdr3_aa: CASAGAGRTDTQYF

j_call: TRBJ1-2
d_call: -
v_call: TRBV28
clone_size: -
cdr3_nt: TGTGCCAGCAGTCAGAAACCTTCCTGGGGCTACACCTTC
cdr3_aa: CASSQKPSWGYTF

j_call: TRBJ1-2
d_call: -
v_call: TRBV4-3
clone_size: once
cdr3_nt: TGCGCCAGCAGCCCGGGGGGACACCTCTATGGCTACACCTTC
cdr3_aa: CASSPGGHLYGYTF

j_call: TRBJ2-1
d_call: -
v_call: TRBV28
clone_size: -
cdr3_nt: TGTGCCAGCAGTTTATTCCCCCGCGGGCAGTTCTTC
cdr3_aa: CASSLFPRGQFF

j_call: TRBJ2-5
d_call: TRBD2
v_call: TRBV5-4
clone_size: -
cdr3_nt: TGTGCCAGCAGCTTGGTCGTAGCGGGAGACGGACAAGAGACCCAGTACTTC
cdr3_aa: CASSLVVAGDGQETQYF

j_call: TRBJ2-5
d_call: -
v_call: TRBV5-1
clone_size: -
cdr3_nt: TGCGCCAGCAGCGTCTTACCAGGGGAAGAAGAGACCCAGTACTTC
cdr3_aa: CASSVLPGEEETQYF